The clone carrying this TCR beta chain occurred many times. This sample was taken from a study of early T cells in non-severe SARS-CoV-2 infection. A single record per CDR3 protein comes from TCRdb applying MiXCR to the 5' RACE reads. The table shows 70,000 or so distinct CDR3 sequences, with roughly 15% occurring only once. Sequencing was carried out using whole blood. This clonotype originated in an adult who was a healthcare worker with PCR-confirmed SARS-CoV-2 infection or an uninfected control (not recorded which).

In DNA, the CDR3 is TGTGCCATCAGGGACAGGGACCGTATCGACTATGGCTACACCTTC. Its protein is CAIRDRDRIDYGYTF. This chain uses TRBV10-3 with TRBJ1-2; 8 bases fit TRBD1. J was trimmed by 3 bases and V by 6 bases; bases with no gene match: 9. CDR3 length equals 15 residues. Germline assignment: CDR1 ENHRY and CDR2 SYGVKD.